This T cell receptor (beta chain) is from a study of CD8 T cells in seronegative destructive rheumatoid arthritis (dated by TCRdb to 2018 to 2021). About the full investigation: Seven of the eight CND-RA patients were receiving biological drugs at sampling. Researchers compared peripheral CD8+ TCRbeta repertoires from patients with CCP-negative destructive rheumatoid arthritis (CND-RA) against repertoires from newly diagnosed seropositive RA, seronegative RA and healthy controls. The seropositive RA, seronegative RA and healthy control comparison cohorts were taken from a previously published TCRbeta dataset and were not newly sequenced. The investigation overall reported the following: After adjusting for age, CND-RA patients appeared to have less diverse, more clonal CD8+ TCRbeta repertoires than other RA subtypes. Because diagnostic samples were lacking, the TCR repertoire differences may partly reflect years of poor disease control rather than having been present at onset. No public clonotype enrichment survived Benjamini-Hochberg correction across the approximately 120,000 clonotypes tested. The small size of the CND-RA cohort was acknowledged as a study limitation. CND-RA repertoires showed more CMV-reactive and fewer influenza A-reactive CD8+ TCRbeta sequences than controls and other RA subtypes. CND-RA patients appeared to carry a distinct set of enriched public clonotypes, which the authors read as support for a separate disease subset.

CND-RA patients were negative for the clinical CCP2 antibody test, and joint destruction progressed despite active therapy. Every CND-RA patient showed typical joint destruction in the wrists and ankles and had failed conventional anti-rheumatic therapy. CND-RA patients were sampled after long disease histories, spanning decades in several cases, rather than at diagnosis. Approximately 47 millilitres of EDTA-anticoagulated peripheral blood were drawn from each patient. Peripheral blood mononuclear cells were isolated by Ficoll-Paque PLUS density gradient separation. AutoMACS magnetic bead positive selection was used to isolate CD8+ cells from fresh or cryopreserved PBMCs, and purity was verified by flow cytometry. Genomic DNA was extracted using Nucleospin Tissue or Tissue XS kits and then quantified on a Qubit 2.0 fluorometer. Remarks on this clone: The antigen it recognizes is unknown. Base qualities were left out, and no much larger clone turns up one base away.

From the cysteine through the phenylalanine, the CDR3 covers 12 amino acids. The only DNA kept is the CDR3, 36 bases in frame from the first base. According to the germline V gene, CDR1 reads KGHSH and CDR2 reads LQKENI. V loses 5 bases of germline sequence and J loses 3 bases, and the interval between the two ends is 8 bases. Following the manufacturer's instructions, genomic DNA from CD8+ cells served as the input for TCRbeta sequencing. TCRbeta sequencing used the immunoSEQ assay and was run at a genomics technology centre in Finland. Regarding the original processing steps: Clonotype tables generated by the immunoSEQ preprocessing pipeline were converted into VDJtools format, and non-productive clonotypes were filtered out. Any sample with fewer than 10,000 reads was excluded, the remaining samples were subsampled to 10,000 reads, and most of the eight CND-RA samples made it through. Using the VDJtools CalcDiversityStats function on data subsampled to 10,000 reads, the Shannon-Wiener, Simpson and clonality indices were calculated. Non-singleton TCRbeta clonotypes were hard-matched, with no mismatches allowed, against VDJdb to infer antigen specificity. CDR3 sequences that differed by one amino acid (Hamming distance 1) were grouped together into clusters with potentially shared antigen targets. Public clonotypes were tested for group enrichment with one-sided Fisher's exact tests after resampling groups to six samples, repeated ten times. The immuneACCESS repertoire file appears here via TCRdb, limited to in-frame rearrangements. These files lack a portion of the clones; in checked studies, under half of the deficit traces to unresolved V genes, and the cause of the others is not known. V, J and clone size derive from that table, while D and trimming were established from the DNA sequence. Within this sample are 13,000 or so clones, with roughly four fifths of them counted one time only. Of the sample, about a quarter falls within the top ten clones.

The receptor chain draws on TRBV18 and TRBJ2-7; possibly the D gene is TRBD1, per 6 matching bases. This clonotype was sampled from a woman aged 30 to 50 with seronegative destructive rheumatoid arthritis. Sequenced: CD8+ T cells from blood. In nucleotides, the sequence is TGTGCCAGCTCATGGGACAACTACGAGCAGTACTTC. It is translated as CASSWDNYEQYF. This CDR3, with the reference TRBV18 and TRBJ2-7 proteins standing in past its ends, gives the full variable domain NAGVMQNPRHLVRRRGQEARLRCSPMKGHSHVYWYRQLPEEGLKFMVYLQKENIIDESGMPKERFSAEFPKEGPSILRIQQVVRGDSAAYFCASSWDNYEQYFGPGTRLTVT.